Following are 10 T cell receptor beta chains from one sample sequenced in a study of CD8+ T cells in alopecia areata. It was cDNA, reverse transcribed from extracted RNA, that served as the sequencing template. Assay used: immunoSEQ multiplex PCR; TCRdb lists only in-frame clones, some missing. Here the sample spans about 220,000 clones, 50% to 70% being singletons. Treatment: oral pan-JAK inhibitor, 5-10 mg twice daily. Sequenced material: CD4+ T cells sorted from blood, taken at week 4, from a patient treated with tofacitinib. The receptors were gathered from a human donor with alopecia areata.

This clone was counted ten times or more. The genes are TRBV11-2 and TRBJ2-1; possible D gene TRBD2, 6 bases. The V gene lost 5 bases and the J gene lost 0 bases, with 14 bases spanning the gap. The CDR3 covers 16 residues. Germline-derived CDR1 and CDR2 are SGHAT and FQNNGV. CDR3 nucleotide sequence: TGTGCCAGCAGCATAATAGCGGAGACCTCCTACAATGAGCAGTTCTTC. Amino acid sequence: CASSIIAETSYNEQFF.

This clone was seen just once. The V and J genes are TRBV5-1 and TRBJ2-2; D is unclear. The CDR3 spans 15 residues. The germline V gene encodes CDR1 SGHRS and CDR2 YFSETQ. Trimming removed 0 bases at V and 2 bases at J, with 8 bases between. The CDR3 is CASSLGVGNTGELFF. In DNA, the CDR3 is TGCGCCAGCAGCTTGGGCGTCGGAAACACCGGGGAGCTGTTTTTT.

This sequence joins TRBV6-5 and TRBJ2-3; TRBD2 matches at 10 bases. Looked up from germline, CDR1 is MNHEY and CDR2 is SVGAGI. The CDR3 has 15 amino acids. V shed 1 base and J 5 bases; nucleotides not matched to a gene: 3. CDR3 sequence (DNA): TGTGCCAGCAGTTACTGGGCTAGCGGGAGAGATACGCAGTATTTT. Its protein is CASSYWASGRDTQYF.

The table lists this clone with a few counts. The rearrangement links TRBV7-2 to TRBJ1-2; no definite D call. Germline values: CDR1 SGHTA, CDR2 FQGNSA. CDR3 length: 15 residues. V lost 5 bases and J 8 bases, leaving 21 bases between the germline ends. This CDR3 is CASSLSSDPIGGYTF. The CDR3 nucleotides are TGTGCCAGCAGCCTGAGCTCGGATCCCATCGGAGGCTACACCTTC.

This chain links TRBV9 with TRBJ2-5; D may be TRBD1 or TRBD2 (6 bases each). V lost 3 bases to trimming and J lost 4 bases, with 13 bases between them. The CDR3 totals 14 residues. CDR1 is SGDLS, CDR2 YYNGEE, per germline. CDR3: CASSADEGGETQYF. DNA for the CDR3: TGTGCCAGCAGCGCGGACGAGGGGGGAGAGACCCAGTACTTC.

This clone was seen a handful of times. The J gene is TRBJ2-1, the V gene TRBV10-1; no clear D. The CDR3 runs to 12 residues. The V end was cut by 1 base, the J end by 9 bases, with 7 bases between. In germline, CDR1 is WNHNN, CDR2 SYGVQD (reference sequence). The CDR3 loop is CASSEWGREQFF. The DNA for the CDR3 is TGCGCCAGCAGTGAGTGGGGTCGTGAGCAGTTCTTC.

The chain carries TRBV30 and TRBJ1-2; D might be TRBD1 (5 bases). Germline V gives CDR1 GTSNPN, CDR2 SVGIG (reference sequence). With 0 bases removed from V and 1 base from J, the gap between germline ends came to 15 bases. The CDR3 length is 16 residues. CDR3 in DNA: TGTGCCTGGAGTGTACTTTTTCTCGGGGGTAACTATGGCTACACCTTC. It is translated as CAWSVLFLGGNYGYTF. Complete variable domain (other parts from reference TRBV30 and TRBJ1-2): SQTIHQWPATLVQPVGSPLSLECTVEGTSNPNLYWYRQAAGRGLQLLFYSVGIGQISSEVPQNLSASRPQDRQFILSSKKLLLSDSGFYLCAWSVLFLGGNYGYTFGSGTRLTVV.

This rearrangement joins TRBV14 to TRBJ2-3; a possible D gene is TRBD2 (5 bases). This CDR3 has 15 amino acids. Germline V gene lookup returns CDR1 SGHDN and CDR2 FVKESK. V gave up 1 base and J gave up 2 bases, with 10 bases separating them. CDR3 DNA: TGTGCCAGCAGCCAAGGGACTCTAAACACAGATACGCAGTATTTT. Its protein product is CASSQGTLNTDTQYF.

The CDR3 DNA is TGTGCCAGCAGTGGGACAGGAATCTATGGCTACACCTTC. Amino acids: CASSGTGIYGYTF. The chain combines TRBV2 with TRBJ1-2, with TRBD1 identical over 7 bases. The CDR3 contains 13 residues. The V gene end was trimmed by 4 bases and the J gene end by 4 bases; junction bases not matched to a gene: 3. CDR1 and CDR2 from the germline V gene are SNHLY and FYNNEI.

V gene TRBV5-6 combines with J gene TRBJ2-7, with TRBD1 as a possible D gene (6 bases). Germline CDR1 is SGHDT and CDR2 is YYEEEE. This CDR3 spans 16 amino acids. Trimming removed 0 bases at V and 2 bases at J, with 15 bases between. The CDR3 nucleotides read TGTGCCAGCAGCTTGGAATTGCAGGGGCCCCCCTACGAGCAGTACTTC. This encodes CASSLELQGPPYEQYF.